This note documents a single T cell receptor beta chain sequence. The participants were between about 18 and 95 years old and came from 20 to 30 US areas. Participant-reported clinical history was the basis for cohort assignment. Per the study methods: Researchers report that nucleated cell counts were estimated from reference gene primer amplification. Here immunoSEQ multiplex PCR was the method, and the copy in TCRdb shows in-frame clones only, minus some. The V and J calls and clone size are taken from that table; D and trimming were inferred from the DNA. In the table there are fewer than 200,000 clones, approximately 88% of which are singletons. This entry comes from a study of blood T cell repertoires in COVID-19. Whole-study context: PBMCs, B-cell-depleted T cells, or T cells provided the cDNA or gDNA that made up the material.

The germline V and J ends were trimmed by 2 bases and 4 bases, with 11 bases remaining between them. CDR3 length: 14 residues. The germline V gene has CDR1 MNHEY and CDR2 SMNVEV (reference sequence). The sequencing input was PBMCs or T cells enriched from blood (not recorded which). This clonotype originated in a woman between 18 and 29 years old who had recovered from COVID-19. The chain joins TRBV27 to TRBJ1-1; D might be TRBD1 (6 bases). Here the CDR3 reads CASSLGRGGTEAFF. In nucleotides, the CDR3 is TGTGCCAGCAGTTTAGGGAGGGGGGGCACTGAAGCTTTCTTT.